This T cell receptor (beta chain) was profiled in a study of brain T cells in children with intractable seizures. Clones were read by immunoSEQ multiplex PCR, and TCRdb kept only the in-frame ones, dropping some. The data contain around 100,000 clones, approximately 94% of them singletons. CDR1 and CDR2 (germline): MGHRA, YSYEKL. J gave up 5 bases and V 1 base, and 8 bases lay outside the gene matches. CDR3 length equals 16 residues. The V gene is TRBV4-1, the J gene TRBJ2-4; 7 bases are a match to TRBD1. The TCR originated in a boy younger than two with hemimegalencephaly and intractable seizures. Sequenced here: peripheral blood, sampled at surgery. The CDR3 here is CASSQVLEDRENIQYF. DNA for the CDR3: TGCGCCAGCAGCCAAGTACTGGAAGACAGGGAAAACATTCAGTACTTC.